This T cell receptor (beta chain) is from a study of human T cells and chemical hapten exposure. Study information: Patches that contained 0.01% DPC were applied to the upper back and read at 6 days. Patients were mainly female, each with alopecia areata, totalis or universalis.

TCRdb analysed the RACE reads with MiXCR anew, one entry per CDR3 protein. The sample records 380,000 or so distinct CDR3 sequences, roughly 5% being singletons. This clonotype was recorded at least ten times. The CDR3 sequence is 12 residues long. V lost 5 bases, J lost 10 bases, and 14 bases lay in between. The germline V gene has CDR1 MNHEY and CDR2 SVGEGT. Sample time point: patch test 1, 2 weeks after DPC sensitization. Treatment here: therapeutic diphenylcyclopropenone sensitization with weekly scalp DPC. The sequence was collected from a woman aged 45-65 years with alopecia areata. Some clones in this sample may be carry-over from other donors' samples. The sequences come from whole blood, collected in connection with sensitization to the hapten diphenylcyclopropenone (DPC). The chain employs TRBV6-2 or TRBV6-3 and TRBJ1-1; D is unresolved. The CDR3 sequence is CASSPEGDVAFF. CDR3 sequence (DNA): TGTGCCAGCAGTCCCGAGGGTGATGTAGCTTTCTTT.